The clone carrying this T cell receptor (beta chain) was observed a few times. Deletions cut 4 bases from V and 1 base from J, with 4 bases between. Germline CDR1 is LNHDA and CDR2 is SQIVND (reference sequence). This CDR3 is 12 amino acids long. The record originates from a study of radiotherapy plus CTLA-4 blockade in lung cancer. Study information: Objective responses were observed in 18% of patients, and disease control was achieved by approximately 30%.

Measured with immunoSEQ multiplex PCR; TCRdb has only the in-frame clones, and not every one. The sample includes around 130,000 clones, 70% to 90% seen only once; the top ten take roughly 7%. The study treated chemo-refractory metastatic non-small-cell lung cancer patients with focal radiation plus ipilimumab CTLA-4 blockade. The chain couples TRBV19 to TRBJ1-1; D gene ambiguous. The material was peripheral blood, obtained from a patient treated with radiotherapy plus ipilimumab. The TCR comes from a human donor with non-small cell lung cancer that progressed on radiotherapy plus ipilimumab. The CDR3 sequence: CASSNGNTEAFF. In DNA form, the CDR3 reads TGTGCCAGTAGTAATGGGAACACTGAAGCTTTCTTT.